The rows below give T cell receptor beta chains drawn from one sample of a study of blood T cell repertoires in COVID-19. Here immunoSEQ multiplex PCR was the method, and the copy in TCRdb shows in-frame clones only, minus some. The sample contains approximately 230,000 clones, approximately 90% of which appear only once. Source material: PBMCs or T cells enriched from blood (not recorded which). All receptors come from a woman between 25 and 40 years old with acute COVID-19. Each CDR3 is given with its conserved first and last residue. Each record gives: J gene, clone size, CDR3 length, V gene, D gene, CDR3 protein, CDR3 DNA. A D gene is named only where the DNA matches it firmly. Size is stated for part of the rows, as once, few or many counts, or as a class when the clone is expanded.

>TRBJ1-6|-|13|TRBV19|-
CASSRSRNSPLHF
TGTGCCAGTAGTCGGTCCAGGAATTCACCCCTCCACTTT
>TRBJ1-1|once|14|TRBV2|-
CASSTPGQNTEAFF
TGTGCCAGCAGTACACCGGGACAGAACACTGAAGCTTTCTTT
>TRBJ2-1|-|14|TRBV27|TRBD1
CASRGQGTYNEQFF
TGTGCCAGCAGGGGACAGGGGACGTACAATGAGCAGTTCTTC
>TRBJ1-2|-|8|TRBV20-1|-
CSVDGYTF
TGCAGTGTAGATGGCTACACCTTC
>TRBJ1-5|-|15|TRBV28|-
CASSSGPEGGQPQHF
TGTGCCAGCAGTTCAGGGCCGGAAGGTGGGCAGCCCCAGCATTTT
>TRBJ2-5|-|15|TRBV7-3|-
CASSLVSGSTETQYF
TGTGCCAGCAGCTTGGTCTCCGGGTCGACAGAGACCCAGTACTTC
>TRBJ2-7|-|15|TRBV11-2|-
CASSRGSGRTYEQYF
TGTGCCAGCAGCCGTGGGTCGGGTAGGACCTACGAGCAGTACTTC
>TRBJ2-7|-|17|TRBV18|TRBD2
CASSPGPTSGMGYEQYF
TGTGCCAGCTCACCAGGACCGACTAGCGGGATGGGGTACGAGCAGTACTTC
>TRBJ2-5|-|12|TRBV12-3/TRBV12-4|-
CASSVSQETQYF
TGTGCCAGCAGTGTGAGCCAAGAGACCCAGTACTTC
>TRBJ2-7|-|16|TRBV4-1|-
CASSQRVSGSSYEQYF
TGCGCCAGCAGCCAGCGGGTTAGCGGATCGAGCTACGAGCAGTACTTC
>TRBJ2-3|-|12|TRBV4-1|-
CASSQVFDTQYF
TGCGCCAGCAGCCAAGTCTTCGATACGCAGTATTTT
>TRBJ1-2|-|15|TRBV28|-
CASSSPDRMVYGYTF
TGTGCCAGCAGTTCCCCCGACAGGATGGTCTATGGCTACACCTTC
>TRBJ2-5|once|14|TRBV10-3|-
CAISDGTAMGTQYF
TGTGCCATCAGTGACGGGACTGCTATGGGGACCCAGTACTTC
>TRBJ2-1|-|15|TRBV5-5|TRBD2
CASSRGGATYNEQFF
TGTGCCAGCAGCCGCGGGGGGGCCACCTACAATGAGCAGTTCTTC
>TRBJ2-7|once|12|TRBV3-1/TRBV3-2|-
CASSKPGTTLDF
TGTGCCAGCAGCAAACCGGGGACAACCCTAGACTTC
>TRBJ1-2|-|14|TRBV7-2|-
CASSLAAGSYGYTF
TGTGCCAGCAGCTTGGCGGCAGGGTCCTATGGCTACACCTTC
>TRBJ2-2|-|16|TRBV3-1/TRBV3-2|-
CASSPSGRGPLRELFF
TGTGCCAGCAGCCCCTCCGGGCGGGGTCCGTTGAGGGAGCTGTTTTTT
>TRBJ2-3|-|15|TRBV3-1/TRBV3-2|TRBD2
CASSPTGTSGDTQYF
TGTGCCAGCAGCCCGACCGGGACTAGCGGAGATACGCAGTATTTT
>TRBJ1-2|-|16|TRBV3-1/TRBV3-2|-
CASSHSPGGPDYGYTF
TGTGCCAGCAGCCATTCTCCGGGGGGGCCTGACTATGGCTACACCTTC
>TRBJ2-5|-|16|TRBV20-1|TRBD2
CSASGVDGGGGETQYF
TGCAGTGCTAGTGGAGTGGATGGCGGGGGGGGAGAGACCCAGTACTTC
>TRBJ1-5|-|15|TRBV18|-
CASSPGGEGNQPQHF
TGTGCCAGCTCACCAGGGGGCGAGGGCAATCAGCCCCAGCATTTT
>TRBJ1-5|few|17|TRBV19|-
CASSRPLSAASNQPQHF
TGTGCCAGTAGTAGGCCCCTCTCGGCGGCCTCTAATCAGCCCCAGCATTTT
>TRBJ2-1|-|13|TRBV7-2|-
CASSLQSHNEQFF
TGTGCCAGCAGCCTACAGAGCCACAATGAGCAGTTCTTC
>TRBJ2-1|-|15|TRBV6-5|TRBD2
CASRRELYAYNEQFF
TGTGCCAGCAGGCGGGAGTTATACGCCTACAATGAGCAGTTCTTC
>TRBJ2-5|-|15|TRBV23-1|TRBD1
CASPNRDRGQETQYF
TGCGCCAGCCCTAACCGGGACAGGGGACAAGAGACCCAGTACTTC
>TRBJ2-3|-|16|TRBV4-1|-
CASSQNPGQGTDTQYF
TGCGCCAGCAGCCAAAACCCGGGACAAGGCACAGATACGCAGTATTTT
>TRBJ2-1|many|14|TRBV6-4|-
CASSDGQDYNEQFF
TGTGCCAGCAGTGACGGACAAGACTACAATGAGCAGTTCTTC
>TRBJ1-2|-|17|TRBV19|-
CASSLEVTTLTTYGYTF
TGTGCCAGTAGTTTGGAGGTGACGACCCTCACTACCTATGGCTACACCTTC
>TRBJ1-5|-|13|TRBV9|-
CASSTQVNQPQHF
TGTGCCAGCAGCACACAGGTTAATCAGCCCCAGCATTTT
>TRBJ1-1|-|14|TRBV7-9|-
CASSRPQGQTEAFF
TGTGCCAGCAGCCGGCCCCAGGGGCAGACTGAAGCTTTCTTT
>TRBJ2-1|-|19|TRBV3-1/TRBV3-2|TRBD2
CASSQDSPKGLAGVDEQFF
TGTGCCAGCAGCCAAGATTCCCCCAAGGGGCTAGCGGGAGTTGATGAGCAGTTCTTC
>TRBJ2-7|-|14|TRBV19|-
CASPRLAGTYEQYF
TGTGCCAGTCCTCGACTGGCGGGAACCTACGAGCAGTACTTC
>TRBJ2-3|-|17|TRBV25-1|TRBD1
CASSVPYSGQGKYTQYF
TGTGCCAGCAGTGTCCCGTATTCGGGACAGGGTAAATATACGCAGTATTTT
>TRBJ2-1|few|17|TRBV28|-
CASSLRASGIGYNEQFF
TGTGCCAGCAGTTTGAGGGCCTCGGGAATTGGGTACAATGAGCAGTTCTTC
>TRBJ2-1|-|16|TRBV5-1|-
CASSLASGSLGGEQFF
TGCGCCAGCAGCCTCGCCTCTGGGTCGCTCGGGGGTGAGCAGTTCTTC
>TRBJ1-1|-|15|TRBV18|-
CASSQTGSMNTEAFF
TGTGCCAGCTCACAAACAGGGTCCATGAACACTGAAGCTTTCTTT
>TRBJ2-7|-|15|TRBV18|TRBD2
CASSTGTSEIYEQYF
TGTGCCAGCTCAACAGGGACTAGCGAAATATACGAGCAGTACTTC
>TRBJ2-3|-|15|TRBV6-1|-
CASSETVAGTDTQYF
TGTGCCAGCAGTGAAACGGTGGCGGGCACAGATACGCAGTATTTT
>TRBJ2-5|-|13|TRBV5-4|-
CASSSVIEETQYF
TGTGCCAGCAGCTCGGTGATAGAAGAGACCCAGTACTTC
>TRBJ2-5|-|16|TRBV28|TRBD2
CASSSPTREIEETQYF
TGTGCCAGCAGTTCACCCACGCGGGAGATCGAGGAGACCCAGTACTTC
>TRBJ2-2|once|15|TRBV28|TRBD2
CASSASGVNTGELFF
TGTGCCAGCAGTGCTAGCGGGGTGAACACCGGGGAGCTGTTTTTT
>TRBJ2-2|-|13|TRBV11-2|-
CASSLSGTGELFF
TGTGCCAGCAGCTTATCCGGCACCGGGGAGCTGTTTTTT